These 18 T cell receptor beta chains were sequenced from one sample in a study of shared clonotypes between healthy human individuals. This table comes from immunoSEQ multiplex PCR, and its TCRdb copy is limited to in-frame clones, with some not included. Of more than 2 million clones in the sample, around 95% were seen once. The specimen was naive CD4+ T cells sorted from blood. As to subset: CD45RA+ positively selected. The receptors originated from a man between 18 and 29 years old in good health.

In regard to this clone: Other DNA sequences within the sample encode an identical CDR3. This sequence joins TRBV30 and TRBJ2-7; the D is unclear. Per germline, CDR1 GTSNPN and CDR2 SVGIG (reference sequence). The CDR3 contains 11 residues. The ends were cut back, 5 bases at V and 3 bases at J, with 8 bases in the middle. CDR3 region: CAWSALYEQYF. DNA for the CDR3: TGTGCCTGGTCGGCCCTCTACGAGCAGTACTTC.

The rearrangement joins TRBV2 to TRBJ1-5, with 9 bases fitting TRBD1. The CDR3 length is 15 residues. Germline assignment: CDR1 SNHLY and CDR2 FYNNEI. The junction had 7 bases not matched to a gene; V was cut back by 6 bases and J by 4 bases. Here the CDR3 reads CASRGGQGHNQPQHF. The CDR3 coding sequence is TGTGCCAGCAGGGGAGGACAGGGGCATAATCAGCCCCAGCATTTT.

On this clone: Other DNA sequences in this sample translate to the same CDR3. The gene calls are TRBV6-5 and TRBJ2-7; D may correspond to TRBD1 or TRBD2 (5 bases each). This CDR3 comprises 13 residues. Germline CDR1 is MNHEY and CDR2 is SVGAGI. The ends were cut back, 6 bases at V and 2 bases at J, with 11 bases in the middle. CDR3 sequence (DNA): TGTGCCAGCAGAAGGGACGGAGCCTACGAGCAGTACTTC. Translating it yields CASRRDGAYEQYF.

The chain recombines TRBV10-3 with TRBJ1-6, with 10 bases that match TRBD1. The CDR3 is 16 residues long. Germline V lookup: CDR1 ENHRY, CDR2 SYGVKD. The junction had 5 bases not matched to a gene; V was cut back by 2 bases and J by 7 bases. CDR3 bases: TGTGCCATCAGTGAGCGACAGGGGGCCGGCAATTCACCCCTCCACTTT. It yields the protein CAISERQGAGNSPLHF.

Of note for this clone: At the DNA level, this CDR3 is encoded by other sequences in the same sample as well. The V and J genes are TRBV5-5 and TRBJ1-1; D not resolved. Germline lookup yields CDR1 SGHKS and CDR2 YYEKEE (reference sequence). The CDR3 has 13 amino acids. The ends were cut back, 0 bases at V and 2 bases at J, with 5 bases in the middle. CDR3 sequence: CASSLGANTEAFF. CDR3 bases: TGTGCCAGCAGCTTGGGGGCTAACACTGAAGCTTTCTTT.

This chain connects TRBV7-3 to TRBJ2-7, with D perhaps matching TRBD2 (5 bases). This CDR3 region has 14 residues. Trimming stripped 1 base from V and 2 bases from J, with 9 bases between. The germline V gene has CDR1 SGHTA and CDR2 FQGTGA. The CDR3 DNA sequence: TGTGCCAGCAGCTTAAGAGGAGGTGCCTACGAGCAGTACTTC. Protein sequence: CASSLRGGAYEQYF.

The J gene is TRBJ2-1, the V gene TRBV10-3; 7 bases are a match to TRBD1. V lost 4 bases, J lost 0 bases, and 9 bases stayed unmatched. The CDR3 consists of 17 residues. CDR1 is ENHRY, CDR2 SYGVKD, per germline. The CDR3 coding sequence is TGTGCCATCAGTGGAGCCGACAGGGCGTTCTCCTACAATGAGCAGTTCTTC. This encodes CAISGADRAFSYNEQFF.

The V gene is TRBV5-1, the J gene TRBJ2-7; 14 positions match TRBD2. The germline V gene encodes CDR1 SGHRS and CDR2 YFSETQ. The junction had 12 bases not matched to a gene; V was cut back by 4 bases and J by 3 bases. The CDR3 extends over 18 amino acids. CDR3 sequence: CASSPQGLAGVGIYEQYF. The CDR3 region has the DNA TGCGCCAGCAGCCCACAGGGACTAGCGGGAGTCGGAATCTACGAGCAGTACTTC.

This chain links TRBV5-8 with TRBJ2-3, with 9 bases aligning to TRBD1. V was clipped by 3 bases and J by 2 bases; unmatched bases: 1. The CDR3 sequence is 14 residues long. Per germline, CDR1 SGHTS and CDR2 YDEGEE. CDR3 region: CASSWTGATDTQYF. Written as DNA, the CDR3 is TGTGCCAGCAGCTGGACAGGGGCCACAGATACGCAGTATTTT.

The J gene is TRBJ1-1, the V gene TRBV6-6; D ambiguous. CDR3 size: 14 residues. Germline lookup yields CDR1 MNHNY and CDR2 SVGAGI (reference sequence). Trimming removed 4 bases from V and 1 base from J, with 10 bases in between. The CDR3 loop is CASSLGGKNTEAFF. The CDR3 DNA follows: TGTGCCAGCAGTTTGGGCGGTAAGAACACTGAAGCTTTCTTT.

The chain employs TRBV23-1 and TRBJ2-7, with D uncertain. TRBV23-1 is classed as an ORF, of uncertain function. Trimming shortened V by 0 bases and J by 2 bases, and 17 bases separated the two germline ends. CDR3 length: 17 amino acids. The DNA for the CDR3 is TGCGCCAGCAGTCAATCGTGTGTGGCCTACCCAACCTACGAGCAGTACTTC. Its translation is CASSQSCVAYPTYEQYF.

V and J are TRBV28 and TRBJ1-1; perhaps TRBD1 as D (6 bases). This CDR3 spans 15 amino acids. CDR1 is MDHEN, CDR2 SYDVKM, per germline. Trimming removed 6 bases from V and 1 base from J, with 15 bases in between. CDR3 protein: CASSPVQGSNTEAFF. CDR3 in DNA: TGTGCCAGCAGCCCGGTACAGGGCTCGAACACTGAAGCTTTCTTT.

The V call is TRBV28, the J call TRBJ2-3; D ambiguous. Germline loops: CDR1 MDHEN, CDR2 SYDVKM. CDR3 size: 16 residues. V was trimmed by 7 bases and J by 2 bases, leaving 19 bases between them. CDR3 bases: TGTGCCAGCACCTCCGTGGAAGGTAGGAACACAGATACGCAGTATTTT. It codes for CASTSVEGRNTDTQYF. Full variable domain (missing parts from reference TRBV28 and TRBJ2-3): DVKVTQSSRYLVKRTGEKVFLECVQDMDHENMFWYRQDPGLGLRLIYFSYDVKMKEKGDIPEGYSVSREKKERFSLILESASTNQTSMYLCASTSVEGRNTDTQYFGPGTRLTVL.

The V call is TRBV19, the J call TRBJ2-1; D tentatively fits TRBD1 or TRBD2 (6 bases each). This CDR3 has 14 residues. The V and J ends lost 7 bases and 6 bases respectively, with 16 bases between them. In germline, CDR1 is LNHDA, CDR2 SQIVND (reference sequence). The CDR3 DNA follows: TGTGCCAGTAAGGAGGGGGGCTCCGGCAATGAGCAGTTCTTC. It is translated as CASKEGGSGNEQFF.

Concerning this clone itself: Other nucleotide sequences from this sample produce the same CDR3. The chain links TRBV28 to TRBJ1-4; 9 bases match TRBD1. Unmatched junction bases numbered 4, after V lost 4 bases and J lost 7 bases. The CDR3 length is 14 residues. Germline-derived CDR1 and CDR2 are MDHEN and SYDVKM. CDR3: CASSSDRGGEKLFF. Here the CDR3 DNA reads TGTGCCAGCAGTTCGGACAGGGGAGGTGAAAAACTGTTTTTT.

The chain couples TRBV19 to TRBJ1-5; 7 bases are a match to TRBD1. Germline V CDR1 and CDR2: LNHDA, SQIVND (reference sequence). Trimming at V came to 5 bases and at J to 3 bases, leaving 4 bases not matched to a gene. This CDR3 is 14 amino acids long. The CDR3 coding sequence is TGTGCCAGTAGTCCGCAGGGGGTCAATCAGCCCCAGCATTTT. This codes for CASSPQGVNQPQHF.

As to this clone: This specimen includes other DNA sequences encoding the same CDR3. The V gene is TRBV7-2, the J gene TRBJ2-5; D unresolved. The V and J ends lost 5 bases and 0 bases respectively, with 4 bases between them. Germline CDR1 SGHTA, CDR2 FQGNSA. This CDR3 spans 12 amino acids. CDR3 bases: TGTGCCAGCAGCCGGTACCAAGAGACCCAGTACTTC. As protein: CASSRYQETQYF.

The chain has TRBV6-1 and TRBJ1-6; no firm D call. V was clipped by 2 bases and J by 14 bases, with 19 bases between them. The germline gives CDR1 MNHNS, CDR2 SASEGT. The CDR3 is made up of 15 amino acids. CDR3 bases: TGTGCCAGCAGTGAAACTTATAGAGCCAAGTTAGCCCTCCACTTT. This sequence encodes CASSETYRAKLALHF.